Below are 28 T cell receptor beta chains sequenced from a single sample in a study of response to subunit inactivated influenza vaccine. TCRdb ran MiXCR on the RT-PCR reads and lists one entry per CDR3 protein. Here the sample spans 650,000 or so distinct CDR3 sequences, 14% being singletons. Sequencing was performed on PBMCs from blood, taken 14 to 15 days before vaccination. These receptors were collected from a man aged 50 to 60 who received an inactivated influenza vaccine.

V is TRBV18 and J is TRBJ1-1; D is uncertain. The germline V gene has CDR1 KGHSH and CDR2 LQKENI. Trimming removed 2 bases from V and 6 bases from J, with 7 bases in between. This CDR3 comprises 12 residues. The CDR3 protein is CASSPMPPEAFF. DNA for the CDR3: TGTGCCAGCTCACCAATGCCACCTGAAGCTTTCTTT.

This clonotype was seen more than once but under ten times. CDR3 in amino acids: CSARPTTGGADTQYF. The CDR3 DNA reads TGCAGTGCTAGGCCGACGACAGGGGGCGCAGATACGCAGTATTTT. The chain links TRBV20-1 to TRBJ2-3; 10 bases agree with TRBD1. The CDR3 sequence is 15 residues long. Germline values: CDR1 DFQATT, CDR2 SNEGSKA (reference sequence). The junction had 7 bases not matched to a gene; V was cut back by 3 bases and J by 4 bases.

The V and J genes are TRBV9 and TRBJ2-7; no reliable D call. CDR1 SGDLS and CDR2 YYNGEE come from the germline V gene. Between the trimmed V and J ends, which lost 3 bases and 2 bases, there was a span of 15 bases. This CDR3 contains 15 residues. CDR3 nucleotides: TGTGCCAGCAGCGCGGGCTTCCCAGATGCCTACGAGCAGTACTTC. This sequence encodes CASSAGFPDAYEQYF.

This clonotype showed up many times. The rearrangement uses TRBV7-2 and TRBJ2-5; D perhaps matches TRBD1 (6 bases). V shed 2 bases and J shed 5 bases, with 9 bases lying between them. The germline CDR1 and CDR2 sequences are SGHTA and FQGNSA. The CDR3 contains 13 residues. The CDR3 bases are TGTGCCAGCAGCTTAACAGGGATTGAGACCCAGTACTTC. This gives the protein CASSLTGIETQYF. The entire variable domain, with the rest obtained from reference TRBV7-2 and TRBJ2-5, is as follows: GAGVSQSPSNKVTEKGKDVELRCDPISGHTALYWYRQSLGQGLEFLIYFQGNSAPDKSGLPSDRFSAERTGGSVSTLTIQRTQQEDSAVYLCASSLTGIETQYFGPGTRLLVL.

This chain uses TRBV15 with TRBJ2-1; no definite D call. Germline-derived CDR1 and CDR2 are LNHNV and YYDKDF (reference sequence). The CDR3 has 13 residues. Trimming took 1 base from V and 5 from J, leaving 6 bases between them. CDR3 coding DNA: TGTGCCACCAGCAGAGTATATGACAATGAGCAGTTCTTC. Residues: CATSRVYDNEQFF.

In this sample, this clonotype turned up many times. The genes are TRBV12-3 or TRBV12-4 and TRBJ1-6; tentative D call: TRBD1 (5 bases). Trimming removed 5 bases at V and 9 bases at J, with 14 bases between. This CDR3 region has 14 residues. Written as DNA, the CDR3 is TGTGCCAGCAGTCCTGGGGTCGGGGCTTCACCCCTCCACTTT. Translating it yields CASSPGVGASPLHF.

The chain recombines TRBV6-5 with TRBJ1-2, with TRBD1 as a possible D gene (6 bases). Germline V CDR1 and CDR2: MNHEY, SVGAGI. Trimming shortened V by 4 bases and J by 0 bases, and 9 bases separated the two germline ends. The CDR3 covers 14 residues. CDR3 DNA sequence: TGTGCCAGCAGTTTAACAGGGTCTAACTATGGCTACACCTTC. Encoded protein: CASSLTGSNYGYTF.

V gene TRBV6-4 combines with J gene TRBJ2-3; unclear D gene. CDR3 length: 12 amino acids. Germline V gene lookup returns CDR1 MRHNA and CDR2 SNTAGT. Trimming took 5 bases from V and 15 from J, leaving 18 bases between them. The CDR3 loop is CASSITHDTLYF. The CDR3 region has the DNA TGTGCCAGCAGTATCACACATGATACGCTCTATTTT.

This clonotype was seen a handful of times. V gene TRBV5-5 combines with J gene TRBJ2-5; perhaps TRBD1 as D (6 bases). The CDR3 contains 14 residues. V gave up 4 bases and J gave up 0 bases, with 10 bases separating them. CDR1 is SGHKS and CDR2 is YYEKEE in the germline V gene (reference sequence). CDR3 sequence (DNA): TGTGCCAGCAGCCGTCAGGGGTACCAAGAGACCCAGTACTTC. Translated: CASSRQGYQETQYF.

This clonotype was observed a handful of times. The rearrangement joins TRBV12-3 or TRBV12-4 to TRBJ2-2, with D unresolved. The CDR3 contains 12 residues. V lost 6 bases and J 4 bases, leaving 6 bases between the germline ends. The CDR3 bases are TGTGCCAGCAGGAAGTCCACCGGGGAGCTGTTTTTT. It specifies CASRKSTGELFF.

This chain joins TRBV7-2 and TRBJ2-3; D gene uncertain. Germline CDR1 and CDR2: SGHTA and FQGNSA. The CDR3 runs to 14 residues. Between the trimmed V and J ends, which lost 3 bases and 5 bases, there was a span of 12 bases. Written as DNA, the CDR3 is TGTGCCAGCAGCTTTACCGGGTTGAGAGATACGCAGTATTTT. Its translation is CASSFTGLRDTQYF.

Concerning this clonotype itself: The junction and the germline gene differ at one end; a read error may be behind it. The J gene is TRBJ2-2, the V gene TRBV7-1; no reliable D call. TRBV7-1 is an ORF for which the function is uncertain. CDR3 length: 22 amino acids. The CDR3 loop is CASRSYSTFADVRRENTRELFF. CDR3 bases: TGTGCCAGCAGGTCCTACAGCACCTTTGCGGATGTGCGACGAGAGAACACCAGGGAGCTGTTTTTT.

This chain links TRBV4-2 with TRBJ1-2, with D uncertain. Germline CDR1 and CDR2: LGHNA and YNFKEQ. Trimming stripped 3 bases from V and 5 bases from J, with 19 bases between. This CDR3 is built from 16 residues. In DNA form, the CDR3 reads TGTGCCAGCAGCCAGGACTACGGGCCGGGTCGGTATGGCTACACCTTC. Amino acid sequence: CASSQDYGPGRYGYTF.

The rearrangement uses TRBV5-1 and TRBJ2-7, with D possibly TRBD1 on 5 matching bases. The CDR3 totals 14 residues. Trimming removed 0 bases from V and 2 bases from J, with 9 bases in between. The germline CDR1 and CDR2 sequences are SGHRS and YFSETQ. This CDR3 is CASSLGTRAYEQYF. CDR3 bases: TGCGCCAGCAGCTTGGGGACAAGGGCCTACGAGCAGTACTTC.

In this sample, this clonotype turned up a few times. The genes are TRBV6-2 or TRBV6-3 and TRBJ1-1; tentatively, D is TRBD1 (6 bases). Trimming removed 5 bases at V and 1 base at J, with 17 bases between. The CDR3 length is 16 residues. Germline-derived CDR1 and CDR2 are MNHEY and SVGEGT. CDR3: CASSKNTGKGNTEAFF. CDR3 nucleotide sequence: TGTGCCAGCAGTAAAAACACAGGGAAAGGGAACACTGAAGCTTTCTTT.

This clonotype has only a few counts. J is TRBJ2-7 and V is TRBV24-1, with D perhaps TRBD1 or TRBD2 (6 bases each). This CDR3 contains 15 residues. V lost 3 bases to trimming and J lost 3 bases, with 14 bases between them. Germline CDR1 is KGHDR and CDR2 is SFDVKD. The DNA of the CDR3 is TGTGCCACCAGTGATACGGGCAGGGGAGGCTACGAGCAGTACTTC. This codes for CATSDTGRGGYEQYF.

CDR3 bases: TGTGCCATCAGTGACGGGGGGACTGGCGGGGAGCTGTTTTTT. Amino acids: CAISDGGTGGELFF. J is TRBJ2-2 and V is TRBV10-3; TRBD2 agrees at 7 bases. The CDR3 contains 14 residues. The J segment lost 7 bases and the V segment lost 3 bases, leaving 5 bases of the junction unmatched. CDR1 is ENHRY and CDR2 is SYGVKD in the germline V gene.

The gene calls are TRBV7-6 and TRBJ2-2, with D tentatively TRBD1 (5 bases). The CDR3 has 13 residues. The V end was cut by 6 bases, the J end by 5 bases, with 10 bases between. CDR1 and CDR2 (germline): SGHVS, FNYEAQ. CDR3 in amino acids: CASRPGRTGELFF. CDR3 nucleotide sequence: TGTGCCAGCAGGCCAGGGCGGACCGGGGAGCTGTTTTTT. The complete variable domain, with remaining parts taken from reference TRBV7-6 and TRBJ2-2, reads GAGVSQSPRYKVTKRGQDVALRCDPISGHVSLYWYRQALGQGPEFLTYFNYEAQQDKSGLPNDRFSAERPEGSISTLTIQRTEQRDSAMYRCASRPGRTGELFFGEGSRLTVL.

This clonotype was picked up one time. J is TRBJ2-1 and V is TRBV18; D is tentatively TRBD1 or TRBD2 (5 bases each). CDR1 is KGHSH, CDR2 LQKENI, per germline. Trimming pared 0 bases from V and 5 bases from J, leaving 17 bases between. This CDR3 is built from 17 residues. The DNA of the CDR3 is TGTGCCAGCTCACCACCGGTCGGGACGGAAGGCCACAATGAGCAGTTCTTC. Translation gives CASSPPVGTEGHNEQFF.

V gene TRBV20-1 combines with J gene TRBJ2-3; 7 bases fit TRBD2. The CDR3 consists of 14 residues. Germline V gives CDR1 DFQATT, CDR2 SNEGSKA (reference sequence). The J segment lost 1 base and the V segment lost 6 bases, leaving 7 bases of the junction unmatched. The CDR3 bases are TGCAGTGCCCTAGGCGGGGGTCGCACAGATACGCAGTATTTT. It translates to CSALGGGRTDTQYF.

The chain links TRBV29-1 to TRBJ2-7; 8 bases are a match to TRBD1. With V trimmed by 6 bases and J by 5 bases, 6 bases remained unmatched. This CDR3 contains 12 residues. The V gene's germline CDR1 is SQVTM and CDR2 ANQGSEA. CDR3 nucleotides: TGCAGCGTGAGGACAGGGAGCAACGAGCAGTACTTC. Its translation: CSVRTGSNEQYF.

The rearrangement joins TRBV20-1 to TRBJ2-3; 7 bases map to TRBD1. Trimming removed 5 bases from V and 2 bases from J; junction bases left unmatched: 10. Germline V lookup: CDR1 DFQATT, CDR2 SNEGSKA (reference sequence). CDR3 size: 15 residues. CDR3 amino acids: CSAGGQLKFTDTQYF. The CDR3 DNA sequence: TGCAGTGCTGGGGGACAGCTCAAATTCACAGATACGCAGTATTTT.

This clonotype showed up just a few times. V is TRBV6-1 and J is TRBJ2-7; 8 bases are shared with TRBD2. Germline CDR1 and CDR2: MNHNS and SASEGT. V dropped 7 bases and J dropped 6; count of bases not matched to a gene: 11. This CDR3 has 14 residues. CDR3 residues: CASNPIREGGEQYF. For the CDR3, the DNA is TGTGCCAGCAACCCAATCCGGGAGGGTGGCGAGCAGTACTTC.

The chain carries TRBV25-1 and TRBJ2-5, with D possibly being TRBD2 (6 bases). Trimming left V 3 bases short and J 5 bases short, with 19 bases between. Germline V gene data show CDR1 as MGHDK and CDR2 as SYGVNS. This CDR3 spans 16 amino acids. This CDR3 reads CASSDPGLRVGETQYF. The CDR3 coding sequence is TGTGCCAGCAGTGACCCGGGACTTAGGGTCGGCGAGACCCAGTACTTC.

This clonotype was counted between two and nine times. The rearrangement uses TRBV2 and TRBJ2-3, with 15 bases fitting TRBD2. Germline assignment: CDR1 SNHLY and CDR2 FYNNEI. V shed 2 bases, J shed 1 base, and the junction held 1 base outside the gene matches. This CDR3 region has 17 residues. The CDR3 loop reads CASSERTSGRGTDTQYF. The CDR3 DNA follows: TGTGCCAGCAGTGAAAGGACTAGCGGGAGGGGCACAGATACGCAGTATTTT.

This chain joins TRBV4-3 and TRBJ2-5; D remains ambiguous. The V end was cut by 0 bases, the J end by 7 bases, with 9 bases between. The CDR3 is 13 residues long. Germline CDR1 is LGHNA and CDR2 is YSLEER. The CDR3 DNA is TGCGCCAGCAGCCAAGACCGGATAGCGACCCAGTACTTC. Translated, it gives CASSQDRIATQYF.

At least ten counts were recorded for this clonotype. This chain connects TRBV7-2 to TRBJ2-6; perhaps D is TRBD1 or TRBD2 (5 bases each). The CDR3 has 17 amino acids. Germline V gives CDR1 SGHTA, CDR2 FQGNSA. Trimming took off 5 bases at V and 0 bases at J, with 14 bases between the two ends. This CDR3 reads CASSPGPGRSGANVLTF. CDR3 DNA: TGTGCCAGCAGCCCAGGGCCGGGGCGCTCTGGGGCCAACGTCCTGACTTTC. The variable domain in full, completed from reference TRBV7-2 and TRBJ2-6, reads GAGVSQSPSNKVTEKGKDVELRCDPISGHTALYWYRQSLGQGLEFLIYFQGNSAPDKSGLPSDRFSAERTGGSVSTLTIQRTQQEDSAVYLCASSPGPGRSGANVLTFGAGSRLTVL.

This clonotype was counted only a few times. This chain uses TRBV7-9 with TRBJ2-4; tentative D call: TRBD1 (6 bases). Germline CDR1 SEHNR, CDR2 FQNEAQ (reference sequence). V lost 2 bases and J 3 bases, leaving 11 bases between the germline ends. This CDR3 spans 15 amino acids. In DNA, the CDR3 is TGTGCCAGCAGCTTACTCAGGGGCGGCAAAAACATTCAGTACTTC. Amino acids: CASSLLRGGKNIQYF.